This entry features one T cell receptor beta chain sequence. The entry originates in a study of blood T cell repertoires in COVID-19. The overall study: Samples representing acute and convalescent COVID-19 were sourced from the United States, Italy and Spain.

All enrollees were about 18 to 89 years old and from under 25 US areas. Germline lookup yields CDR1 LNHDA and CDR2 SQIVND (reference sequence). The CDR3 contains 14 residues. V shed 7 bases and J shed 5 bases, with 12 bases lying between them. Profiled with immunoSEQ multiplex PCR; TCRdb holds only in-frame clones, not every one. This table holds fewer than 300,000 clones, approximately 90% found once. This chain connects TRBV19 to TRBJ1-6, with D unclear. This clonotype was sampled from a woman aged 25 to 39 who had recovered from COVID-19. The sequencing sample was made of PBMCs or T cells enriched from blood (not recorded which). The CDR3 sequence is CASKYTPDNSPLHF. CDR3 bases: TGTGCCAGTAAATATACTCCGGATAATTCACCCCTCCACTTT.